The source of this T cell receptor (beta chain) is a study of CD8 T cells in ankylosing spondylitis. Study-level points and caveats: Relatively scarce in peripheral blood, disease-linked clones were CD8+.

This clonotype was observed a few times. Antigen: not known. Libraries of TCR beta came from quantitative 5'-RACE with molecular barcodes. TCRdb itself ran the 5' RACE reads through MiXCR, one entry per CDR3 protein. The sample consists of 45,000 to 60,000 distinct CDR3 sequences, 7.4% of them appearing once. There are 15 residues in the CDR3. V trimming: 6 bases; J trimming: 1 base; junction bases outside the gene matches: 4. The germline V gene has CDR1 MNHEY and CDR2 SMNVEV (reference sequence). Input material: blood, either unsorted or a sorted T cell fraction (not recorded which). The gene calls are TRBV27 and TRBJ2-2, with 8 bases identical to TRBD2. This receptor was taken from a female donor with ankylosing spondylitis or in good health (not recorded which). CDR3 in amino acids: CASRQRGRNTGELFF. In nucleotides, the CDR3 is TGTGCCAGCAGGCAGCGGGGGAGGAACACCGGGGAGCTGTTTTTT.